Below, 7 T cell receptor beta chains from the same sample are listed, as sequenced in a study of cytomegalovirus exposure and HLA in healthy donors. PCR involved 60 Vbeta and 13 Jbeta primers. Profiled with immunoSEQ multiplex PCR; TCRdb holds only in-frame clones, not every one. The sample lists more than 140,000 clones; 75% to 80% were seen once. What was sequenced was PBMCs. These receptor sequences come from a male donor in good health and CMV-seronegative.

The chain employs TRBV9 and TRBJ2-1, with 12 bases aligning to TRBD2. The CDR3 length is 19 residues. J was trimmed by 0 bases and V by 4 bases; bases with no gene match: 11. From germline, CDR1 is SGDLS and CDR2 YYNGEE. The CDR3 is CASSSSGLAGVSSYNEQFF. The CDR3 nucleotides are TGTGCCAGCAGCTCATCGGGACTAGCGGGTGTCAGCTCCTACAATGAGCAGTTCTTC.

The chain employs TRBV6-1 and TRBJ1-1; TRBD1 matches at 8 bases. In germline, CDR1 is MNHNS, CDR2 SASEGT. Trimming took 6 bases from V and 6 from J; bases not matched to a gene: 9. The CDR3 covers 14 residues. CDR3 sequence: CASRTGVWGAEAFF. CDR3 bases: TGTGCCAGCAGGACAGGGGTTTGGGGGGCTGAAGCTTTCTTT.

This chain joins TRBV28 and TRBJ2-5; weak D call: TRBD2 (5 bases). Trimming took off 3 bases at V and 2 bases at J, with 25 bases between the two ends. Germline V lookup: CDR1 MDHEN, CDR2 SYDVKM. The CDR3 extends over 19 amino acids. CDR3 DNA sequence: TGTGCCAGCAGTTTTTTCCGTGGAGGAGTGGCAGGAGGACAAGAGACCCAGTACTTC. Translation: CASSFFRGGVAGGQETQYF.

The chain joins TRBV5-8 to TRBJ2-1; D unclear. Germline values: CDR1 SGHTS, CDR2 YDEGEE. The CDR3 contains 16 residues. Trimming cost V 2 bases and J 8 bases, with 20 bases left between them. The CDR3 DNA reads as TGTGCCAGCAGCTTAAGCGCCGCGGCCCCAAGAGATGAGCAGTTCTTC. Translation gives CASSLSAAAPRDEQFF.

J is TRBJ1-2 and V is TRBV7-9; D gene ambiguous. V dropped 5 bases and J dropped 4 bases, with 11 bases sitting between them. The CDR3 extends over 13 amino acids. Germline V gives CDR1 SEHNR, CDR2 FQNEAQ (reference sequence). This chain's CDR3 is CASSPGSAYGYTF. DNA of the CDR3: TGTGCCAGCAGCCCCGGGTCGGCCTATGGCTACACCTTC.

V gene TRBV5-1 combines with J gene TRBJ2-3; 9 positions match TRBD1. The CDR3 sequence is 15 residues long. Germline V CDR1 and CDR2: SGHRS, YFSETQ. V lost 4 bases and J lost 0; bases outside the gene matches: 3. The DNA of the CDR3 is TGCGCCAGCAGCCAACAGGGGGCTAGCACAGATACGCAGTATTTT. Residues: CASSQQGASTDTQYF.

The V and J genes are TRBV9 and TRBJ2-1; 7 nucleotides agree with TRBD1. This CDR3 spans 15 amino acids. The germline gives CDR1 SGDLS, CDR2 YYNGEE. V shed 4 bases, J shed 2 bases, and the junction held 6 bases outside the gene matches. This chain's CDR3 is CASSSGDSPYNEQFF. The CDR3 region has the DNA TGTGCCAGCAGCTCCGGGGACAGCCCCTACAATGAGCAGTTCTTC. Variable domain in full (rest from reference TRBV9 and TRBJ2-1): DSGVTQTPKHLITATGQRVTLRCSPRSGDLSVYWYQQSLDQGLQFLIQYYNGEERAKGNILERFSAQQFPDLHSELNLSSLELGDSALYFCASSSGDSPYNEQFFGPGTRLTVL.